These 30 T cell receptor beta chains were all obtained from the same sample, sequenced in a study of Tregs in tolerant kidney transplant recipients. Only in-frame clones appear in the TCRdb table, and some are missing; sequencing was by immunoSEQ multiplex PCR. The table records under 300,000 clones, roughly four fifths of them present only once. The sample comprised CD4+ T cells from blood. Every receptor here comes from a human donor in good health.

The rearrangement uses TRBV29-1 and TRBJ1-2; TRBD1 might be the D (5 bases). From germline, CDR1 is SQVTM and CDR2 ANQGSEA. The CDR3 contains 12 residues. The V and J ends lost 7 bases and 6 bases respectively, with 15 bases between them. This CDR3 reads CSGQWGVNGYTF. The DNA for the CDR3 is TGCAGCGGCCAATGGGGGGTGAATGGCTACACCTTC.

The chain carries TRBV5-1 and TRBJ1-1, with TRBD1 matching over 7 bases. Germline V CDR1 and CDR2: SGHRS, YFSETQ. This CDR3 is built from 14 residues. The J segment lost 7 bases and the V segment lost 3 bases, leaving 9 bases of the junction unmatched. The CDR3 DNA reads TGCGCCAGCAGCTGGAATGGACAGGTTGGTGAAGCTTTCTTT. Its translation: CASSWNGQVGEAFF.

In DNA, the CDR3 is TGTGCCAGCAGCTTTGGGCGGGAGCACGCGAACACCGGGGAGCTGTTTTTT. It codes for CASSFGREHANTGELFF. The V and J genes are TRBV5-4 and TRBJ2-2; 7 nucleotides agree with TRBD2. CDR1 is SGHNT and CDR2 is YYREEE in the germline V gene (reference sequence). Trimming took 2 bases from V and 0 from J; bases not matched to a gene: 7. This CDR3 has 17 residues.

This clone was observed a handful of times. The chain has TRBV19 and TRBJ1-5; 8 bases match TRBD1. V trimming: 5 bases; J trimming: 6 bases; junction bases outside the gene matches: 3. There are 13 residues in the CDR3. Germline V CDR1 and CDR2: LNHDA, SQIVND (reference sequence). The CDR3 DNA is TGTGCCAGTAGTCCCGGACAGGGTCAGCCCCAGCATTTT. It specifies CASSPGQGQPQHF.

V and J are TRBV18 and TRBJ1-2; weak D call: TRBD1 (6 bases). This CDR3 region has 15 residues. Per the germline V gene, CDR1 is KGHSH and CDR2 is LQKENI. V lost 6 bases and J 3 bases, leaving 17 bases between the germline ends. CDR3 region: CASSGPGGRDYGYTF. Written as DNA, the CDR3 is TGTGCCAGCTCGGGGCCCGGGGGGCGCGACTATGGCTACACCTTC.

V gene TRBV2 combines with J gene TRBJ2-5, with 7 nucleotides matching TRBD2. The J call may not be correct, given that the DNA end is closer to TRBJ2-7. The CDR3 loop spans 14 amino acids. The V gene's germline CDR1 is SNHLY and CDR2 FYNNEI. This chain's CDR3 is CASSEEAGPYEQYF. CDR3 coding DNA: TGTGCCAGCAGTGAGGAAGCGGGACCCTACGAGCAGTACTTC.

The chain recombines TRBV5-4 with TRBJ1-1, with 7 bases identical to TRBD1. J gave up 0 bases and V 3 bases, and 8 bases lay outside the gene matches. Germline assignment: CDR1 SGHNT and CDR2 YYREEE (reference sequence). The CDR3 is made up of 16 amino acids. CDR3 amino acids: CASSSRTGNMNTEAFF. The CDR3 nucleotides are TGTGCCAGCAGCTCCAGGACAGGAAACATGAACACTGAAGCTTTCTTT. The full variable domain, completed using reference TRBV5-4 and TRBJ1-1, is ETGVTQSPTHLIKTRGQQVTLRCSSQSGHNTVSWYQQALGQGPQFIFQYYREEENGRGNFPPRFSGLQFPNYSSELNVNALELDDSALYLCASSSRTGNMNTEAFFGQGTRLTVV.

As DNA, the CDR3 is TGTGCCAGCTCACCCGACCGCGACAAACTGTTTTTT. Encoded protein: CASSPDRDKLFF. The chain joins TRBV18 to TRBJ1-4; D is undetermined. The V end lost 3 bases, the J end lost 11 bases, and 10 bases lay between the germline ends. Per the germline V gene, CDR1 is KGHSH and CDR2 is LQKENI. The CDR3 is made up of 12 amino acids.

This CDR3 is CASSLGHGIPEAFF. In DNA, the CDR3 is TGTGCCAGCAGCTTAGGACACGGAATCCCTGAAGCTTTCTTT. This chain joins TRBV7-9 and TRBJ1-1; D remains unclear. In germline, CDR1 is SEHNR, CDR2 FQNEAQ (reference sequence). Trimming stripped 1 base from V and 6 bases from J, with 12 bases between. This CDR3 is built from 14 residues. The full variable domain, completed using reference TRBV7-9 and TRBJ1-1, is DTGVSQNPRHKITKRGQNVTFRCDPISEHNRLYWYRQTLGQGPEFLTYFQNEAQLEKSRLLSDRFSAERPKGSFSTLEIQRTEQGDSAMYLCASSLGHGIPEAFFGQGTRLTVV.

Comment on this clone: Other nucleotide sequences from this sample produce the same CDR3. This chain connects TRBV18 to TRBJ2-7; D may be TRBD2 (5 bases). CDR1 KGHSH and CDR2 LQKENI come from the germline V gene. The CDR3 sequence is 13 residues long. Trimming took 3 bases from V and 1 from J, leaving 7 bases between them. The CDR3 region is CASSPGLSYEQYF. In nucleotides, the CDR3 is TGTGCCAGCTCACCCGGACTTTCCTACGAGCAGTACTTC.

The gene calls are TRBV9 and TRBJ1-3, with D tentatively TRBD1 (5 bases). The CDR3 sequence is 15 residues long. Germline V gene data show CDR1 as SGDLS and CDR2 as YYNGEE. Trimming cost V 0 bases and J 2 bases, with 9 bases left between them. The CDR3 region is CASSVVGEAGNTIYF. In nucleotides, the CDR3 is TGTGCCAGCAGCGTAGTAGGGGAAGCTGGAAACACCATATATTTT.

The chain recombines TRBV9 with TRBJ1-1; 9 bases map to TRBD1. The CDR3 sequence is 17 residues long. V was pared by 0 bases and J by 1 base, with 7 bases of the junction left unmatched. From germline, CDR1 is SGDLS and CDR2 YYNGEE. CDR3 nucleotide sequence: TGTGCCAGCAGCGTAGAGATTGTGGGACAGGGGAACACTGAAGCTTTCTTT. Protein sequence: CASSVEIVGQGNTEAFF.

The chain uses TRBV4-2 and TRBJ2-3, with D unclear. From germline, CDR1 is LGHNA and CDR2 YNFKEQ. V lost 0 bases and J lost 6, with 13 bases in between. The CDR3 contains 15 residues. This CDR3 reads CASSQDSLEIDTQYF. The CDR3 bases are TGTGCCAGCAGCCAAGACTCCCTCGAAATCGATACGCAGTATTTT.

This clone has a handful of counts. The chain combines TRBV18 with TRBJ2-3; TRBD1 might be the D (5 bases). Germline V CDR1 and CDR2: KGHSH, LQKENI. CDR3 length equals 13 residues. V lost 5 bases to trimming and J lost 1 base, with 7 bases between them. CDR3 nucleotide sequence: TGTGCCAGCTCAAAACAGGGCACAGATACGCAGTATTTT. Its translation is CASSKQGTDTQYF.

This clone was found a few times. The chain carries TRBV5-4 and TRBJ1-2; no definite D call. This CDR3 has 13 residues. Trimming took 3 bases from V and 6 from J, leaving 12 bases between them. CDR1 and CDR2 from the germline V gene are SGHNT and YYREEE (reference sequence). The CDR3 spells CASSSDGGDGYTF. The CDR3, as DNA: TGTGCCAGCAGCTCGGATGGAGGAGATGGCTACACCTTC.

The CDR3: CASSLARGQLMNTEAFF. The CDR3 bases are TGCGCCAGCAGCTTGGCGAGGGGGCAATTAATGAACACTGAAGCTTTCTTT. The chain carries TRBV5-1 and TRBJ1-1; 7 bases agree with TRBD1. J gave up 0 bases and V 0 bases, and 8 bases lay outside the gene matches. Germline-derived CDR1 and CDR2 are SGHRS and YFSETQ. CDR3 size: 17 residues.

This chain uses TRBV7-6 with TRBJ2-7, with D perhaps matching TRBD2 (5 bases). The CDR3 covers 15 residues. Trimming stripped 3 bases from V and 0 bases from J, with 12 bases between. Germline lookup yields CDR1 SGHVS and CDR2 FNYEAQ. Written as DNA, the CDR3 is TGTGCCAGCAGCTTTAGCGATGGTGACTCCTACGAGCAGTACTTC. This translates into CASSFSDGDSYEQYF.

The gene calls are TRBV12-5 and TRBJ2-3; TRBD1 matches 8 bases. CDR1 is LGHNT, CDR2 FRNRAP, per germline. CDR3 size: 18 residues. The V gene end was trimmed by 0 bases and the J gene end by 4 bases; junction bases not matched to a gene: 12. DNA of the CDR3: TGTGCTAGTGGTTTGGTACCGGACGGGCAGGGGGCAGCAGATACGCAGTATTTT. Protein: CASGLVPDGQGAADTQYF.

The CDR3, as DNA: TGTGCCAGCAGCTTAAACCGGGGAGAGCAGTTCTTC. Its protein product is CASSLNRGEQFF. This chain links TRBV7-9 with TRBJ2-1; the D gene is possibly TRBD2 (5 bases). V gave up 2 bases and J gave up 10 bases, with 9 bases separating them. The CDR3 sequence is 12 residues long. Per the germline V gene, CDR1 is SEHNR and CDR2 is FQNEAQ (reference sequence).

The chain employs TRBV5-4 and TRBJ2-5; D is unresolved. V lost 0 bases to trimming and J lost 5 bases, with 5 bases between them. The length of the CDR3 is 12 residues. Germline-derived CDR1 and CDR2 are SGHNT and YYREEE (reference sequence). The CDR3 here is CASSLASETQYF. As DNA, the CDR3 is TGTGCCAGCAGCTTGGCCAGTGAGACCCAGTACTTC.

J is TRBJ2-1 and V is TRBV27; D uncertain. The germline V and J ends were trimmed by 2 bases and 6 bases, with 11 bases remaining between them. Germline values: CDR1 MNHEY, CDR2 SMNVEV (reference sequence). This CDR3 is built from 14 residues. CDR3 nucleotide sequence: TGTGCCAGCAGTTTAAATTGGTTAGGCAATGAGCAGTTCTTC. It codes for CASSLNWLGNEQFF.

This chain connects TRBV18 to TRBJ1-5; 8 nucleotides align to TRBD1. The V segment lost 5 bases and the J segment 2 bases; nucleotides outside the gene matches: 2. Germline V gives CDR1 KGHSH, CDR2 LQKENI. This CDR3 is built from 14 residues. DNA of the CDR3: TGTGCCAGCTCATCGACAGGGGGCAATCAGCCCCAGCATTTT. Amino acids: CASSSTGGNQPQHF. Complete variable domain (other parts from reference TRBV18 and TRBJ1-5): NAGVMQNPRHLVRRRGQEARLRCSPMKGHSHVYWYRQLPEEGLKFMVYLQKENIIDESGMPKERFSAEFPKEGPSILRIQQVVRGDSAAYFCASSSTGGNQPQHFGDGTRLSIL.

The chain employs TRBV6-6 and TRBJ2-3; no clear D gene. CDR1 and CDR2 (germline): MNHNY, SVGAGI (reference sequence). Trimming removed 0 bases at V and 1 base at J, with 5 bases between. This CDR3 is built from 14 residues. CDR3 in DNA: TGTGCCAGCAGTTACTCGCGTGGCACAGATACGCAGTATTTT. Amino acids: CASSYSRGTDTQYF.

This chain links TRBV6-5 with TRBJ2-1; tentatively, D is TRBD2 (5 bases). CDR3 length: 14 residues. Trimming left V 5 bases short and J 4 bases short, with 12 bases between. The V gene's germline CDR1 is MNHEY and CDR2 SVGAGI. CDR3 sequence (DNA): TGTGCCAGCAGTCCTCGGACTGGATACAATGAGCAGTTCTTC. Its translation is CASSPRTGYNEQFF.

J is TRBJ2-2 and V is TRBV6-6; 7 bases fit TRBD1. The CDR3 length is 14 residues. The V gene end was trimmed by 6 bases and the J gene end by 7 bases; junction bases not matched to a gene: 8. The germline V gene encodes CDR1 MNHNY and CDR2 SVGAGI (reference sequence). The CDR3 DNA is TGTGCCAGCAGGTCAGGGGGAGAAGGCGGGGAGCTGTTTTTT. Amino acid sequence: CASRSGGEGGELFF.

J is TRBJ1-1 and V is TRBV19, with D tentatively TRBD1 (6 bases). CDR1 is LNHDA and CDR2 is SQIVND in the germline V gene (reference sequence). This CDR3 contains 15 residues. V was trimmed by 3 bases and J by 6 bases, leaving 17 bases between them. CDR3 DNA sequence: TGTGCCAGTAGTATGATCCCTACAGGGAGGTCTGAAGCTTTCTTT. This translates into CASSMIPTGRSEAFF.

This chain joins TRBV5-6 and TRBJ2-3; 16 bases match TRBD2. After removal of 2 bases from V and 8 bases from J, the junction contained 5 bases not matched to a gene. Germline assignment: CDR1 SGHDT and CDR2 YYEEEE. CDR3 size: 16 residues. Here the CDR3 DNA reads TGTGCCAGCAGCTTTGGGACTAGCGGGGGGGCCGCTACGCAGTATTTT. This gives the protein CASSFGTSGGAATQYF.

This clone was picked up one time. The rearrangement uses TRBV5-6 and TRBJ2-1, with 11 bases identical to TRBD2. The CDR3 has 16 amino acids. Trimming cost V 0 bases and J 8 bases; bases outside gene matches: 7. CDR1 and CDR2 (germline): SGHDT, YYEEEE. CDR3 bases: TGTGCCAGCAGCTTGGCGGGACTAGCGGTTGGGGATGAGCAGTTCTTC. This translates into CASSLAGLAVGDEQFF.

CDR3: CASSYSGGASYEQYF. The CDR3, as DNA: TGTGCCAGCAGTTACTCAGGGGGCGCGAGCTACGAGCAGTACTTC. The chain has TRBV6-6 and TRBJ2-7; TRBD1 aligns across 7 bases. With 0 bases clipped from V and 3 bases from J, the junction kept 5 bases outside the gene matches. CDR1 and CDR2 from the germline V gene are MNHNY and SVGAGI (reference sequence). This CDR3 has 15 residues.

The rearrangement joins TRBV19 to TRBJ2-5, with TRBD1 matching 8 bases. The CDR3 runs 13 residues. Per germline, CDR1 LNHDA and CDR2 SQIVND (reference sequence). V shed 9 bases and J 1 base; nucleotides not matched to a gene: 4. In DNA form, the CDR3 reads TGTGCCAGCAAGGGGACAGGCCAAGAGACCCAGTACTTC. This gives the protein CASKGTGQETQYF.